This entry is about one TCR beta chain. The target antigen is unknown. This record comes from a study of T cell responses to AZD1222 COVID-19 vaccine. Study-level points and caveats: Just five or six AZD1222 recipients were seropositive at baseline. Spike as a whole was targeted by vaccine-associated CD4 TCRs, dominant at 160-218 and 743-854. Unmutated variant regions are reportedly targeted by nearly half of spike-specific TCRs.

Germline lookup yields CDR1 LNHDA and CDR2 SQIVND (reference sequence). V was cut by 7 bases and J by 7 bases, with 14 bases left in between. The CDR3 has 13 amino acids. Assay used: immunoSEQ multiplex PCR; TCRdb lists only in-frame clones, some missing. The table records around 110,000 clones, approximately 93% of them present only once. The material was peripheral blood, obtained on day 0 of AZD1222 vaccination. The V gene is TRBV19, the J gene TRBJ1-5; maybe TRBD1 (5 bases). This receptor was obtained from an adult in good health. CDR3 residues: CASIGQRGQPQHF. DNA of the CDR3: TGTGCCAGTATAGGGCAGCGGGGGCAGCCCCAGCATTTT.